This T cell receptor beta chain emerged from a study of cytomegalovirus exposure and HLA in healthy donors. For the study at large: Earlier, some 180 million T cells were analyzed, and fewer than 120 million unique TCR beta sequences were found among them. Across 350 to 400 genotyped donors, over 70% landed in the Caucasian-associated ancestry cluster. Overall study results and limits: For most TCR sequences rarity was the rule, although some public TCRs occurred in many donors. Donor immune exposure was known only as CMV serostatus.

Trimming stripped 3 bases from V and 1 base from J, with 10 bases between. This CDR3 has 15 residues. Germline CDR1 reads MDHEN; CDR2 reads SYDVKM. A word on this clone: Its specificity is not known.

It was with 60 Vbeta and 13 Jbeta primers that the PCR ran. Method: immunoSEQ multiplex PCR; TCRdb's copy keeps in-frame clones and lacks some. The repertoire holds about 180,000 clones, 65% to 80% seen once, with around 0.69% in the top ten. The sequenced sample consisted of PBMCs. The V and J genes are TRBV28 and TRBJ1-5; D is unresolved. The TCR comes from a middle-aged woman in good health and CMV-seronegative. CDR3 protein: CASSFHSSSNQPQHF. In DNA form, the CDR3 reads TGTGCCAGCAGTTTTCACTCATCGAGCAATCAGCCCCAGCATTTT.